The 25 T cell receptor beta chains reported below all come from one sample, sequenced in a study of cytomegalovirus exposure and HLA in healthy donors. The PCR made use of 60 Vbeta and 13 Jbeta primers. Clones were read by immunoSEQ multiplex PCR, and TCRdb kept only the in-frame ones, dropping some. This table has approximately 90,000 clones, about 8% appearing once. The specimen sequenced was PBMCs. Receptor source: a man aged 45-65 years in good health and CMV-seronegative.

This clone has just a few counts. The chain joins TRBV27 to TRBJ2-2; 10 bases are a match to TRBD1. The V segment lost 5 bases and the J segment 3 bases; nucleotides outside the gene matches: 6. The CDR3 spans 16 residues. The germline V gene encodes CDR1 MNHEY and CDR2 SMNVEV (reference sequence). The CDR3 here is CASSRQGQGYTGELFF. CDR3 nucleotide sequence: TGTGCCAGCAGTCGGCAGGGACAGGGGTACACCGGGGAGCTGTTTTTT.

This chain links TRBV27 with TRBJ2-5, with D perhaps TRBD1 (5 bases). The CDR3 consists of 14 residues. Germline V gene lookup returns CDR1 MNHEY and CDR2 SMNVEV (reference sequence). V was clipped by 6 bases and J by 1 base, with 12 bases between them. CDR3 in amino acids: CASRPTASQETQYF. DNA for the CDR3: TGTGCCAGCAGACCGACAGCGTCCCAAGAGACCCAGTACTTC.

This clone has a handful of counts. The chain is built from TRBV11-1 and TRBJ2-2; D is perhaps TRBD2 (6 bases). Germline CDR1 is SGHAT and CDR2 is FQDESV (reference sequence). The germline V and J ends were trimmed by 5 bases and 4 bases, with 17 bases remaining between them. This CDR3 is 16 amino acids long. The CDR3 sequence: CASSLIAGSSTGELFF. The CDR3 coding sequence is TGTGCCAGCAGCCTCATCGCGGGGAGCAGCACCGGGGAGCTGTTTTTT.

The chain recombines TRBV5-1 with TRBJ2-2, with a possible D match to TRBD2 (5 bases). Trimming left V 0 bases short and J 1 base short, with 10 bases between. Germline V lookup: CDR1 SGHRS, CDR2 YFSETQ. This CDR3 has 16 residues. CDR3 nucleotide sequence: TGCGCCAGCAGCTTGGGGACTCTCAGGAACACCGGGGAGCTGTTTTTT. Translating gives CASSLGTLRNTGELFF.

The rearrangement uses TRBV11-2 and TRBJ2-5; D is possibly TRBD1 (5 bases). V was trimmed by 2 bases and J by 4 bases, leaving 8 bases between them. Germline V gene lookup returns CDR1 SGHAT and CDR2 FQNNGV. The CDR3 runs 13 residues. CDR3 region: CASSLQGSETQYF. DNA of the CDR3: TGTGCCAGCAGCTTACAGGGATCAGAGACCCAGTACTTC.

The chain links TRBV4-3 to TRBJ1-4, with 9 bases aligning to TRBD1. Unmatched junction bases numbered 3, after V lost 4 bases and J lost 6 bases. The CDR3 spans 14 residues. From germline, CDR1 is LGHNA and CDR2 YSLEER. DNA for the CDR3: TGCGCCAGCAGCCCCGACAGGGGGTATGAAAAACTGTTTTTT. It translates to CASSPDRGYEKLFF.

The chain is built from TRBV18 and TRBJ1-4, with TRBD1 as a possible D gene (5 bases). The V end lost 3 bases, the J end lost 5 bases, and 13 bases lay between the germline ends. The CDR3 contains 15 residues. Germline CDR1 is KGHSH and CDR2 is LQKENI. CDR3 loop: CASSPRTSENEKLFF. The CDR3 nucleotides read TGTGCCAGCTCACCGCGGACATCGGAAAATGAAAAACTGTTTTTT.

The V gene is TRBV6-5, the J gene TRBJ2-1, with D perhaps matching TRBD1 (6 bases). Trimming pared 4 bases from V and 3 bases from J, leaving 13 bases between. The CDR3 runs to 15 residues. Germline CDR1 MNHEY, CDR2 SVGAGI. The CDR3 coding sequence is TGTGCCAGCAGTTCCCTCGGGGACAACTACAATGAGCAGTTCTTC. Its protein product is CASSSLGDNYNEQFF.

This clone was detected only a few times. This chain uses TRBV18 with TRBJ1-1; D is unresolved. The length of the CDR3 is 13 residues. Germline V CDR1 and CDR2: KGHSH, LQKENI. With 3 bases removed from V and 3 bases from J, the gap between germline ends came to 8 bases. DNA of the CDR3: TGTGCCAGCTCACCCCTAGAAGACACTGAAGCTTTCTTT. Encoded protein: CASSPLEDTEAFF.

The genes are TRBV27 and TRBJ1-2, with D perhaps TRBD1 (6 bases). The CDR3 sequence is 13 residues long. Per germline, CDR1 MNHEY and CDR2 SMNVEV (reference sequence). With 6 bases removed from V and 8 bases from J, the gap between germline ends came to 16 bases. In DNA form, the CDR3 reads TGTGCCAGCAGCTCCCGGGGGGCTGGCGGCTACACCTTC. Its protein is CASSSRGAGGYTF.

The rearrangement links TRBV5-1 to TRBJ2-7; a weak D match, TRBD1 (6 bases). V was cut by 3 bases and J by 4 bases, with 11 bases left in between. The CDR3 has 13 residues. Germline assignment: CDR1 SGHRS and CDR2 YFSETQ. The CDR3 spells CASSWTEGYEQYF. The CDR3 nucleotides read TGCGCCAGCAGCTGGACAGAAGGATACGAGCAGTACTTC. Full variable domain (missing parts from reference TRBV5-1 and TRBJ2-7): KAGVTQTPRYLIKTRGQQVTLSCSPISGHRSVSWYQQTPGQGLQFLFEYFSETQRNKGNFPGRFSGRQFSNSRSEMNVSTLELGDSALYLCASSWTEGYEQYFGPGTRLTVT.

This clone came up a few times. The chain is built from TRBV10-3 and TRBJ1-1, with 8 bases that match TRBD1. The germline gives CDR1 ENHRY, CDR2 SYGVKD. Germline trimming cut 6 bases from V and 1 base from J; bases unmatched to any gene: 7. The CDR3 totals 15 residues. The CDR3 is CAISFTGTGNTEAFF. The CDR3 DNA sequence: TGTGCCATCAGCTTTACCGGGACAGGGAACACTGAAGCTTTCTTT.

This clone was found a few times. The V call is TRBV13, the J call TRBJ2-5, with D perhaps TRBD2 (6 bases). Germline assignment: CDR1 PRHDT and CDR2 FYEKMQ (reference sequence). The germline V and J ends were trimmed by 3 bases and 5 bases, with 10 bases remaining between them. This CDR3 is built from 13 residues. CDR3 amino acids: CASSFGGGETQYF. CDR3 in DNA: TGTGCCAGCAGCTTCGGGGGTGGTGAGACCCAGTACTTC.

This clone was found a few times. The chain is built from TRBV5-8 and TRBJ2-5; TRBD1 is a possible D gene (5 bases). The CDR3 totals 14 residues. V gave up 4 bases and J gave up 5 bases, with 15 bases separating them. Germline CDR1 is SGHTS and CDR2 is YDEGEE. The CDR3 DNA sequence: TGTGCCAGCAGCCCCATAAGGGGCGCGGAGACCCAGTACTTC. Protein sequence: CASSPIRGAETQYF. Using reference TRBV5-8 and TRBJ2-5 for the parts outside the CDR3, the full variable domain is EAGVTQSPTHLIKTRGQQATLRCSPISGHTSVYWYQQALGLGLQFLLWYDEGEERNRGNFPPRFSGRQFPNYSSELNVNALELEDSALYLCASSPIRGAETQYFGPGTRLLVL.

The chain employs TRBV12-2 and TRBJ2-2; the D call of TRBD2 is as the table states it, not checked on the DNA. TRBV12-2 is given as a pseudogene. The CDR3 totals 21 residues. As DNA, the CDR3 is TGTGCAAGTCGCTTAACCGGGACTAGCGGGAGGGATCTCTATGATTCCGGGGAGCTGTTTTTT. Translated, it gives CASRLTGTSGRDLYDSGELFF.

This clone was seen more than once but under ten times. The chain joins TRBV15 to TRBJ2-3; tentative D call: TRBD1 (6 bases). The V end lost 6 bases, the J end lost 4 bases, and 20 bases lay between the germline ends. CDR1 is LNHNV and CDR2 is YYDKDF in the germline V gene (reference sequence). The CDR3 runs to 16 residues. The CDR3 loop is CATSSGAGIKADTQYF. In DNA form, the CDR3 reads TGTGCCACCAGTTCAGGGGCCGGGATAAAAGCAGATACGCAGTATTTT.

This clone was found a few times. V usage is TRBV4-2 and J usage is TRBJ2-2; D may be TRBD2 (6 bases). Germline V gene lookup returns CDR1 LGHNA and CDR2 YNFKEQ. V was cut by 0 bases and J by 2 bases, with 10 bases left in between. CDR3 size: 16 residues. CDR3 region: CASSQDAGYNTGELFF. As DNA, the CDR3 is TGTGCCAGCAGCCAAGATGCGGGGTACAACACCGGGGAGCTGTTTTTT.

The chain couples TRBV28 to TRBJ1-1, with 8 bases that match TRBD1. The germline gives CDR1 MDHEN, CDR2 SYDVKM. The CDR3 runs to 17 residues. V shed 2 bases, J shed 10 bases, and the junction held 18 bases outside the gene matches. DNA for the CDR3: TGTGCCAGCAGTTTAGACCCAAGACAGGGGATGGGGGAGGGAGCTTTCTTT. This encodes CASSLDPRQGMGEGAFF.

The V call is TRBV21-1, the J call TRBJ1-6; the D call of TRBD1 is as the table states it, not checked on the DNA. TRBV21-1 has pseudogene status. This CDR3 has 15 amino acids. CDR3 residues: CASSKDGDRARSLHF. Written as DNA, the CDR3 is TGTGCCAGCAGCAAAGATGGGGACAGGGCTAGGTCCCTCCACTTT.

This clone was observed a few times. The V call is TRBV19, the J call TRBJ2-5, with TRBD1 matching over 7 bases. Looked up from germline, CDR1 is LNHDA and CDR2 is SQIVND (reference sequence). J lost 5 bases, V lost 2 bases, and 5 bases had no gene match. The CDR3 spans 14 residues. The CDR3 protein is CASSIRQGVETQYF. CDR3 nucleotides: TGTGCCAGTAGTATACGGCAGGGGGTTGAGACCCAGTACTTC.

The CDR3 sequence is CASSAGAGDYNEQFF. The CDR3 nucleotides read TGTGCCAGTAGTGCGGGAGCAGGTGACTACAATGAGCAGTTCTTC. The V gene is TRBV19, the J gene TRBJ2-1; 7 bases are shared with TRBD2. This CDR3 region has 15 residues. The V gene end was trimmed by 5 bases and the J gene end by 3 bases; junction bases not matched to a gene: 7. CDR1 and CDR2 (germline): LNHDA, SQIVND (reference sequence).

This clone was counted only a few times. The V call is TRBV6-6, the J call TRBJ2-3; 8 nucleotides align to TRBD2. This CDR3 has 15 residues. J was trimmed by 6 bases and V by 5 bases; bases with no gene match: 10. Germline CDR1 is MNHNY and CDR2 is SVGAGI (reference sequence). CDR3 region: CASSLAGGERDTQYF. The CDR3 DNA follows: TGTGCCAGCAGTCTAGCGGGCGGCGAAAGGGATACGCAGTATTTT.

The chain combines TRBV10-2 with TRBJ1-6; TRBD1 aligns across 8 bases. Germline V lookup: CDR1 WSHSY, CDR2 SAAADI. The CDR3 has 16 amino acids. J was trimmed by 4 bases and V by 6 bases; bases with no gene match: 8. CDR3 sequence: CASRPGQGRYNSPLHF. DNA for the CDR3: TGCGCCAGCAGACCCGGACAGGGCAGATATAATTCACCCCTCCACTTT.

This clone has more than one count but fewer than ten. CDR3 in DNA: TGCGCCAGCAGCGGAACTAGCGGGAGCAATATGGGCGAGCAGTACTTC. It codes for CASSGTSGSNMGEQYF. The gene calls are TRBV5-1 and TRBJ2-7; TRBD2 matches at 11 bases. Trimming cost V 4 bases and J 6 bases; bases outside gene matches: 12. The CDR3 contains 16 residues. The germline gives CDR1 SGHRS, CDR2 YFSETQ. The entire variable domain, with the rest obtained from reference TRBV5-1 and TRBJ2-7, is as follows: KAGVTQTPRYLIKTRGQQVTLSCSPISGHRSVSWYQQTPGQGLQFLFEYFSETQRNKGNFPGRFSGRQFSNSRSEMNVSTLELGDSALYLCASSGTSGSNMGEQYFGPGTRLTVT.

Concerning this clone: An end of the junction differs from the germline gene, which may be a read error. Other DNA sequences in the same sample also yield this CDR3. The V gene is TRBV6-1, the J gene TRBJ1-2, with D tentatively TRBD1 (6 bases). This CDR3 is built from 15 residues. The V gene's germline CDR1 is MNHNS and CDR2 SASEGT. The CDR3 sequence: CASSEQWGGAYGYTF. The CDR3 nucleotides are TGCGCCAGCAGTGAACAGTGGGGGGGGGCCTATGGCTACACCTTC.